This TCR beta chain was observed in a study of T cell changes during pregnancy in multiple sclerosis. Trimming left V 2 bases short and J 0 bases short, with 9 bases between. Germline assignment: CDR1 MGHRA and CDR2 YSYEKL. The CDR3 runs to 15 residues. The repertoire was sequenced with immunoSEQ multiplex PCR; TCRdb's copy has only in-frame clones and lacks some. The data show 90,000 to 100,000 clones, just under 95% seen once. The TCR sequence derives from a female donor with multiple sclerosis, enrolled in a pregnancy study. The sequencing here drew on peripheral blood, taken in the first trimester of pregnancy. The chain employs TRBV4-1 and TRBJ2-3; D gene unclear. CDR3 amino acids: CASSQLEQSTDTQYF. The CDR3, as DNA: TGCGCCAGCAGCCAACTCGAACAGAGCACAGATACGCAGTATTTT.